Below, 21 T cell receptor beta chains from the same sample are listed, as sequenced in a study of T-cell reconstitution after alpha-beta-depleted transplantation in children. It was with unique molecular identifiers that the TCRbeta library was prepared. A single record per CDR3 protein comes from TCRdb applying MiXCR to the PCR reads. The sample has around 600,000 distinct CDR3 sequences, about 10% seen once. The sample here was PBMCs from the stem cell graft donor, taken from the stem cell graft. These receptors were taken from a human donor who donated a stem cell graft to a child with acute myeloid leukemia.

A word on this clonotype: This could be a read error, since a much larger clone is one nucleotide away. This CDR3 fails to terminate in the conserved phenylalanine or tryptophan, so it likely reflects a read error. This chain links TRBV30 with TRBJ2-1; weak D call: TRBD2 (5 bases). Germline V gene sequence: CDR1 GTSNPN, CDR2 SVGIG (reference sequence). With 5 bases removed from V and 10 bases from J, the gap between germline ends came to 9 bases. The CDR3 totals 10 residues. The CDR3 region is CAWSPGEQFS. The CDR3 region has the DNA TGTGCCTGGTCCCCGGGAGAGCAGTTCTCC.

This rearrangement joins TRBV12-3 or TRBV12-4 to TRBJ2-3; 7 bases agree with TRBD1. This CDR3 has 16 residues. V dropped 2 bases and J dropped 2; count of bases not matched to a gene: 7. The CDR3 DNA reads TGTGCCAGCAGTTTACATCCGGGACAGAACACAGATACGCAGTATTTT. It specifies CASSLHPGQNTDTQYF.

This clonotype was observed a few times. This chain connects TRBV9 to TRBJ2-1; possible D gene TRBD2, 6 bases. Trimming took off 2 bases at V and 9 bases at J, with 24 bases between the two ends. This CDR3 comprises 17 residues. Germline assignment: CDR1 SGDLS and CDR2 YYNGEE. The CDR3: CASSVEPGTPGSGEQFF. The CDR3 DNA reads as TGTGCCAGCAGCGTCGAACCGGGGACTCCCGGGAGTGGTGAGCAGTTCTTC.

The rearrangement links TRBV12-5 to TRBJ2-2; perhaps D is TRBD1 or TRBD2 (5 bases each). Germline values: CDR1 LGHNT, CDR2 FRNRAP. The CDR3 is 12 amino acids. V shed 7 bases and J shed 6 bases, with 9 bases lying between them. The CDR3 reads CASALGAGELFF. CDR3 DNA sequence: TGTGCTAGTGCCCTGGGGGCCGGGGAGCTGTTTTTT.

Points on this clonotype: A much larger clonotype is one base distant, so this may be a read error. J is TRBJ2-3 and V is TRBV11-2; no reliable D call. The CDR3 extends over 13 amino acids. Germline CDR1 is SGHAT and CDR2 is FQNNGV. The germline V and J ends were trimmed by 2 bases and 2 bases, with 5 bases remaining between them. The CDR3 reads CASSLLITDTQYF. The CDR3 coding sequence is TGTGCCAGCAGCTTACTCATCACAGATACGCAGTATTTT. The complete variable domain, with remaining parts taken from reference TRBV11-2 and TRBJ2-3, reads EAGVAQSPRYKIIEKRQSVAFWCNPISGHATLYWYQQILGQGPKLLIQFQNNGVVDDSQLPKDRFSAERLKGVDSTLKIQPAKLEDSAVYLCASSLLITDTQYFGPGTRLTVL.

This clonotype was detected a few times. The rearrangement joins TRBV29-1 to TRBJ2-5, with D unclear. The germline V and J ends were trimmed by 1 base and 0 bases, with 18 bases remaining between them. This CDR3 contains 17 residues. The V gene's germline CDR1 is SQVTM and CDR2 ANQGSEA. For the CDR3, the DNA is TGCAGCGTTGAAGGGAGTCCGGTTGCTATGTACCAAGAGACCCAGTACTTC. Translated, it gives CSVEGSPVAMYQETQYF.

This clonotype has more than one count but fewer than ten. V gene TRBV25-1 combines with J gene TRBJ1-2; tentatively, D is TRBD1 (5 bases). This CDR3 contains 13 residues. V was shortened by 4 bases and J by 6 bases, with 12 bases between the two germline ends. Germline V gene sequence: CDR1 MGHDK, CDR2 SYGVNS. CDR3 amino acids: CASSVPGHNGYTF. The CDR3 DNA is TGTGCCAGCAGTGTTCCAGGGCACAATGGCTACACCTTC.

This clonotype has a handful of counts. CDR3 nucleotide sequence: TGTGCCAGCAGCTTATATAATTCCGACAATGAGCAGTTCTTC. This encodes CASSLYNSDNEQFF. This chain joins TRBV7-2 and TRBJ2-1, with D hard to call. CDR1 and CDR2 (germline): SGHTA, FQGNSA. The CDR3 is 14 residues long. Trimming took 2 bases from V and 5 from J, leaving 10 bases between them.

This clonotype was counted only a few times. Here the CDR3 DNA reads TGTGCCAGCGGCCCCCCGGGAGAGGCCTATGGCTACACCTTC. Amino acid sequence: CASGPPGEAYGYTF. The chain joins TRBV25-1 to TRBJ1-2; D uncertain. The CDR3 sequence is 14 residues long. Trimming took 8 bases from V and 4 from J, leaving 17 bases between them. Per the germline V gene, CDR1 is MGHDK and CDR2 is SYGVNS.

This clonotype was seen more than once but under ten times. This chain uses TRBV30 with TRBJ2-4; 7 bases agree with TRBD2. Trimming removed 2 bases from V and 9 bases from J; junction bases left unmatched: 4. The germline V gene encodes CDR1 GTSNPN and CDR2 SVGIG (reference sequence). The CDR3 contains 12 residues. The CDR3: CAWSWGGSIQYF. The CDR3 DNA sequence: TGTGCCTGGAGTTGGGGGGGAAGCATTCAGTACTTC.

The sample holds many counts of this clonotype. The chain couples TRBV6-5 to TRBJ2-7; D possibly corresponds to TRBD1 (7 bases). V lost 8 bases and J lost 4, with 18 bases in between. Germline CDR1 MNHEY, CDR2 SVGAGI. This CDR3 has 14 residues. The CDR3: CASGGTTGFYEQYF. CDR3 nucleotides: TGTGCCAGCGGGGGGACGACAGGGTTTTACGAGCAGTACTTC.

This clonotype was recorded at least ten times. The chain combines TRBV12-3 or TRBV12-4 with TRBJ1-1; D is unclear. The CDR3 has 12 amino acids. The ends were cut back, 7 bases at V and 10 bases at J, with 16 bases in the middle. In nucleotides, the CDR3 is TGTGCCAGCACCCTTTATCCTCTGGTAGCTTTCTTT. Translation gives CASTLYPLVAFF.

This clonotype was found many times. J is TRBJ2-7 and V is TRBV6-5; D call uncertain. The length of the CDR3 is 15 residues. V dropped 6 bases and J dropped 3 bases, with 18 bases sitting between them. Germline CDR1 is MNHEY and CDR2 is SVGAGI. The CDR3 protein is CASSPAAVTHYEQYF. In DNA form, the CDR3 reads TGTGCCAGCAGCCCCGCGGCTGTCACCCACTACGAGCAGTACTTC.

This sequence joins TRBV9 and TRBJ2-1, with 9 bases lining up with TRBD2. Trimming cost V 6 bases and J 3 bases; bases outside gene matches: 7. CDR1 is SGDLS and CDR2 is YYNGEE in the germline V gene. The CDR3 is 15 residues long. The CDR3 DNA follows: TGTGCCAGCACCGCAGCTAGCGGGAACTACAATGAGCAGTTCTTC. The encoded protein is CASTAASGNYNEQFF.

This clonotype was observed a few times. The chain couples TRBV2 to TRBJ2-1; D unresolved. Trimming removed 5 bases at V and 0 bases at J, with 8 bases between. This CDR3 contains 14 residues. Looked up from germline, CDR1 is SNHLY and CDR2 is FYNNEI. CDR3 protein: CASSILPSYNEQFF. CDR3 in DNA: TGTGCCAGCAGTATACTTCCCTCCTACAATGAGCAGTTCTTC.

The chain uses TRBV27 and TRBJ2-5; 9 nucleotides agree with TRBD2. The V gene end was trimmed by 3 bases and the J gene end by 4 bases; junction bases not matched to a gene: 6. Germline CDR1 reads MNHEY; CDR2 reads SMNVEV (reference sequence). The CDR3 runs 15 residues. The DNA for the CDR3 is TGTGCCAGCAGTTTGGGGCGGGAGGGCCTAGAGACCCAGTACTTC. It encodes CASSLGREGLETQYF.

This CDR3 reads CASSLRAGLALTDTQYF. CDR3 bases: TGTGCCAGCAGCTTAAGAGCGGGCCTAGCTCTCACAGATACGCAGTATTTT. The gene calls are TRBV7-2 and TRBJ2-3; TRBD2 is a possible D gene (6 bases). V dropped 2 bases and J dropped 2 bases, with 17 bases sitting between them. Germline CDR1 and CDR2: SGHTA and FQGNSA. This CDR3 has 17 residues.

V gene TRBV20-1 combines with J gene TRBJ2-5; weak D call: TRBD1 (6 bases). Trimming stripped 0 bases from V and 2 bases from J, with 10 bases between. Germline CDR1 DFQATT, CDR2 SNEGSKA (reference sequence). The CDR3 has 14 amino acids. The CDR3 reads CSARDSRGQETQYF. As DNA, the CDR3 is TGCAGTGCTAGAGACTCGAGGGGGCAAGAGACCCAGTACTTC.

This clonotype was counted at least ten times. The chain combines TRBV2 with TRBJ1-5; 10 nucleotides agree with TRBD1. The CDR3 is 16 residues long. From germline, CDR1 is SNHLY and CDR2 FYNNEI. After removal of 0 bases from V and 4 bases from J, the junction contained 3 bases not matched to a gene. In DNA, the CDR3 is TGTGCCAGCAGTGAAGCGCTGGGACAGGGGAATCAGCCCCAGCATTTT. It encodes CASSEALGQGNQPQHF. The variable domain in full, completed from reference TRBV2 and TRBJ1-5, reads EPEVTQTPSHQVTQMGQEVILRCVPISNHLYFYWYRQILGQKVEFLVSFYNNEISEKSEIFDDQFSVERPDGSNFTLKIRSTKLEDSAMYFCASSEALGQGNQPQHFGDGTRLSIL.

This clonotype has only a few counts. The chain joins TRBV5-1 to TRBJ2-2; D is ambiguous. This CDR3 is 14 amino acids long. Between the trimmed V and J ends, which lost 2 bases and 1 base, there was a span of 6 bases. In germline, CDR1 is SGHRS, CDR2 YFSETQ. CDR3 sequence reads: CASSLHGNTGELFF. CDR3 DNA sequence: TGCGCCAGCAGCTTACATGGGAACACCGGGGAGCTGTTTTTT.

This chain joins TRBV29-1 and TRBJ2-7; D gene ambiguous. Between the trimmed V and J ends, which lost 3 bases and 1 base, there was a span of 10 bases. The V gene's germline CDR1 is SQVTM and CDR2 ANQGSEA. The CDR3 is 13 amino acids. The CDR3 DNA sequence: TGCAGCGTTGATTGGCAGCGTTCCTACGAGCAGTACTTC. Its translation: CSVDWQRSYEQYF.